The clone carrying this TCR beta chain was observed at least ten times. Its matching antigen is unknown. This sample was taken from a study of neurological immune-mediated disorders. Study results and limitations: The multiple sclerosis repertoire cluster had no association with any clinical or MRI feature. None of the CDR3 amino acid sequences of expanded clones were shared across subjects, and this suggested private repertoires in all groups.

Each CDR3 protein gets one entry after TCRdb re-called the 5' RACE reads with MiXCR. The table records some 46,000 distinct CDR3 sequences, 4% to 5.5% of them present only once. Germline V gives CDR1 DFQATT, CDR2 SNEGSKA (reference sequence). After removal of 3 bases from V and 5 bases from J, the junction contained 11 bases not matched to a gene. This CDR3 is 16 amino acids long. PBMCs numbering 2 million and stored at -80 C yielded the unsorted libraries. The chain joins TRBV20-1 to TRBJ2-1; 9 bases are a match to TRBD2. The specimen was PBMCs. The source is a woman aged 55-69 years with multiple sclerosis. In DNA form, the CDR3 reads TGCAGTGCTAGTCAATCTGAGCTAGCGGGACACAATGAGCAGTTCTTC. Amino acids: CSASQSELAGHNEQFF.